This TCR beta chain originates from a study of metastatic and nonmetastatic thyroid tumors. The CDR3 covers 15 residues. Trimming at V came to 7 bases and at J to 0 bases, leaving 7 bases not matched to a gene. The germline V gene encodes CDR1 KGHDR and CDR2 SFDVKD. Using MiXCR, TCRdb re-called clones from the PCR reads. This table has 85,000 to 95,000 clones, 15% appearing once. Each patient went into thyroid surgery without having received any treatment. The sequenced sample consisted of blood. The sequence was collected from a female donor with papillary thyroid cancer or a benign thyroid nodule (not recorded which). Some clones in this sample may be carry-over from other donors' samples. V is TRBV24-1 and J is TRBJ1-2, with 7 bases lining up with TRBD1. Here the CDR3 DNA reads TGTGCCACCAGCTACAAGACAGGGACTAACTATGGCTACACCTTC. This translates into CATSYKTGTNYGYTF.